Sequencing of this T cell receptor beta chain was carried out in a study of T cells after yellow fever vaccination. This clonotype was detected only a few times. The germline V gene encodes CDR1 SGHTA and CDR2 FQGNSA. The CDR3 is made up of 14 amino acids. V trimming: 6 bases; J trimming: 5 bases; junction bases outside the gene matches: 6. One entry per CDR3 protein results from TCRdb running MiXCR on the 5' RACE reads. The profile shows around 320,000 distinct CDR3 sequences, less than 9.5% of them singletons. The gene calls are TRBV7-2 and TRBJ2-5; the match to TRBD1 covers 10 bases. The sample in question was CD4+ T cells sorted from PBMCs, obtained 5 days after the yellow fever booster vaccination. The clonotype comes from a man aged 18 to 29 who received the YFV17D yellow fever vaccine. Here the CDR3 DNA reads TGTGCCAGCAGTGCCGACAGGGGGCGTGAGACCCAGTACTTC. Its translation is CASSADRGRETQYF.